Listed here are 19 T cell receptor beta chains from one sample, sequenced in a study of T cells in Graves' hyperthyroidism and ophthalmopathy. There were TCR beta CDR3 regions amplified from RNA transcripts. First-round RT-PCR targeting the TCR CDR3 was performed with the HTBI primer set. TCRdb fed the multiplex PCR reads into MiXCR, producing one record per CDR3 protein. The sample contains around 600,000 distinct CDR3 sequences, 45% of which appear only once. Sequencing was performed on peripheral blood or thyroid tissue (not recorded which). All receptors derive from an adult man with Graves' disease, either hyperthyroidism or ophthalmopathy (not recorded which).

Details on this clonotype: A much larger clonotype is one base distant, so this may be a read error. The V call is TRBV11-1, the J call TRBJ1-3; the match to TRBD1 covers 8 bases. J gave up 2 bases and V 5 bases, and 5 bases lay outside the gene matches. CDR3 length: 15 residues. Germline CDR1 SGHAT, CDR2 FQDESV (reference sequence). The CDR3 protein is CASSTTGEPGNTIYF. For the CDR3, the DNA is TGTGCCAGCAGCACGACAGGGGAACCTGGAAACACCATATATTTT.

Comment on this clonotype: A much more abundant neighbour one base away suggests this may be a read error. V and J are TRBV24-1 and TRBJ1-1; tentative D call: TRBD1 (5 bases). V lost 4 bases and J lost 4, with 9 bases in between. The CDR3 runs to 13 residues. Looked up from germline, CDR1 is KGHDR and CDR2 is SFDVKD. CDR3 in amino acids: CATSETGGTEAFF. CDR3 nucleotide sequence: TGTGCCACCAGTGAAACGGGGGGCACTGAAGCTTTCTTT.

This chain uses TRBV20-1 with TRBJ2-3, with TRBD2 as a possible D gene (7 bases). V lost 3 bases, J lost 2 bases, and 12 bases lay in between. CDR1 is DFQATT, CDR2 SNEGSKA, per germline (reference sequence). CDR3 length equals 14 residues. The CDR3 DNA reads as TGCAGTGCTAGCGGGGGGACAATCACAGATACGCAGTATTTT. Translating gives CSASGGTITDTQYF.

This clonotype was recorded many times. This chain connects TRBV15 to TRBJ1-6, with a weak D call TRBD1 (5 bases). The CDR3 covers 15 residues. Deletions cut 4 bases from V and 2 bases from J, with 9 bases between. Germline CDR1 and CDR2: LNHNV and YYDKDF (reference sequence). The CDR3 DNA reads as TGTGCCACCAGCACCTCGACAGCCTATAATTCACCCCTCCACTTT. Translating gives CATSTSTAYNSPLHF. The full variable domain, rest sourced from reference TRBV15 and TRBJ1-6, is DAMVIQNPRYQVTQFGKPVTLSCSQTLNHNVMYWYQQKSSQAPKLLFHYYDKDFNNEADTPDNFQSRRPNTSFCFLDIRSPGLGDTAMYLCATSTSTAYNSPLHFGNGTRLTVT.

On this clonotype itself: This clone may be a read error of a much larger clone one base away. This chain joins TRBV2 and TRBJ1-1; the match to TRBD1 covers 8 bases. The CDR3 consists of 14 residues. V dropped 11 bases and J dropped 6; count of bases not matched to a gene: 14. CDR1 is SNHLY and CDR2 is FYNNEI in the germline V gene. CDR3 DNA: TGTGCCGCCAGTGATCCCTACAGGGGGGCTGAAGCTTTCTTT. This gives the protein CAASDPYRGAEAFF.

This clonotype has at least ten counts. The chain employs TRBV10-3 and TRBJ2-7; D is unclear. V was pared by 6 bases and J by 2 bases, with 14 bases between. The CDR3 loop spans 14 amino acids. The germline CDR1 and CDR2 sequences are ENHRY and SYGVKD. In DNA, the CDR3 is TGTGCCATCAGCGACACGGGCGGTGCCTACGAGCAGTACTTC. Its translation: CAISDTGGAYEQYF.

A word on this clonotype: An end of the junction differs from the germline gene, which may be a read error. The V and J genes are TRBV6-1 and TRBJ2-7; D may be TRBD1 (5 bases). Germline V CDR1 and CDR2: MNHNS, SASEGT. The CDR3 runs 12 residues. Here the CDR3 DNA reads TGTGCCAGCAGCAATGACAGCTACGAGCAGTGCTTC. It yields the protein CASSNDSYEQCF.

Worth noting for this clonotype: A read error may produce the germline difference seen at one junction end. This chain uses TRBV19 with TRBJ1-5, with D unclear. There are 17 residues in the CDR3. CDR1 and CDR2 from the germline V gene are LNHDA and SQIVND (reference sequence). In DNA, the CDR3 is TGCGCCAGCAGCTTGGTCCCAGTCGGGGTTAGCAATCAGCCCCAGCATTTT. Translating it yields CASSLVPVGVSNQPQHF.

The chain has TRBV19 and TRBJ1-1; D is undetermined. V was trimmed by 7 bases and J by 2 bases, leaving 11 bases between them. CDR1 LNHDA and CDR2 SQIVND come from the germline V gene (reference sequence). The CDR3 runs to 13 residues. Here the CDR3 reads CASTLGRNTEAFF. As DNA, the CDR3 is TGTGCCAGTACCCTCGGTAGAAACACTGAAGCTTTCTTT.

The rearrangement links TRBV6-5 to TRBJ1-2, with unresolved D. V was pared by 5 bases and J by 7 bases, with 17 bases between. The CDR3 has 14 amino acids. The germline V gene has CDR1 MNHEY and CDR2 SVGAGI. Here the CDR3 reads CASSETGRLSGYTF. DNA of the CDR3: TGTGCCAGCAGTGAAACCGGGCGGTTGTCTGGCTACACCTTC.

Many counts were recorded for this clonotype. The J gene is TRBJ1-5, the V gene TRBV12-3 or TRBV12-4, with a weak D call TRBD1 (5 bases). Trimming took 2 bases from V and 3 from J, leaving 8 bases between them. The CDR3 covers 14 residues. The CDR3 here is CASSLRQINQPQHF. The DNA of the CDR3 is TGTGCCAGCAGTTTAAGACAGATCAATCAGCCCCAGCATTTT.

The chain recombines TRBV9 with TRBJ1-5; no reliable D call. V was clipped by 2 bases and J by 4 bases, with 13 bases between them. In germline, CDR1 is SGDLS, CDR2 YYNGEE. The CDR3 runs to 15 residues. CDR3 nucleotides: TGTGCCAGCAGCGTTGCGGGCATAGCAAATCAGCCCCAGCATTTT. The encoded protein is CASSVAGIANQPQHF.

This chain connects TRBV19 to TRBJ1-5; the D gene is possibly TRBD1 (6 bases). V was shortened by 8 bases and J by 0 bases, with 17 bases between the two germline ends. Germline lookup yields CDR1 LNHDA and CDR2 SQIVND (reference sequence). CDR3 length: 16 residues. CDR3 bases: TGTGCCAGTCGCCGCTCCGGGACACTTAGCAATCAGCCCCAGCATTTT. Translated, it gives CASRRSGTLSNQPQHF.

The sample holds many counts of this clonotype. V and J are TRBV7-9 and TRBJ1-2, with D unresolved. The CDR3 contains 14 residues. Trimming pared 1 base from V and 6 bases from J, leaving 12 bases between. Germline V gives CDR1 SEHNR, CDR2 FQNEAQ (reference sequence). Here the CDR3 reads CASSLVAGSDGYTF. The CDR3 DNA sequence: TGTGCCAGCAGCTTAGTGGCGGGTTCGGATGGCTACACCTTC.

In its sample, this clonotype was seen many times. This chain joins TRBV24-1 and TRBJ1-2; D is undetermined. CDR1 and CDR2 from the germline V gene are KGHDR and SFDVKD. The V and J ends lost 5 bases and 7 bases respectively, with 13 bases between them. The CDR3 loop spans 13 amino acids. This chain's CDR3 is CATSANLGSGYTF. CDR3 sequence (DNA): TGTGCCACCAGTGCCAACCTGGGTTCTGGCTACACCTTC.

The V and J genes are TRBV5-1 and TRBJ1-1; D remains ambiguous. CDR1 and CDR2 (germline): SGHRS, YFSETQ. The CDR3 spans 15 residues. Trimming shortened V by 0 bases and J by 1 base, and 10 bases separated the two germline ends. The CDR3: CASSLVQMKNTEAFF. CDR3 coding DNA: TGCGCCAGCAGCTTGGTTCAGATGAAGAACACTGAAGCTTTCTTT.

J is TRBJ1-1 and V is TRBV25-1, with D possibly TRBD1 on 6 matching bases. Trimming shortened V by 5 bases and J by 0 bases, and 13 bases separated the two germline ends. Germline assignment: CDR1 MGHDK and CDR2 SYGVNS. The CDR3 is made up of 15 amino acids. The CDR3 reads CASSSGTSMNTEAFF. The CDR3 DNA is TGTGCCAGCAGTTCCGGGACAAGCATGAACACTGAAGCTTTCTTT.

J is TRBJ2-2 and V is TRBV24-1; 8 bases agree with TRBD2. This CDR3 contains 12 residues. The trim removed 7 bases at V and 8 bases at J, leaving 2 bases unmatched. Germline V CDR1 and CDR2: KGHDR, SFDVKD. CDR3 in amino acids: CATRGTRGELFF. The CDR3 DNA follows: TGTGCCACCAGGGGGACTAGAGGGGAGCTGTTTTTT.

The chain is built from TRBV7-8 and TRBJ1-1, with D maybe TRBD1 (5 bases). Germline V gene lookup returns CDR1 SGHVS and CDR2 FQNEAQ. Trimming shortened V by 2 bases and J by 0 bases, and 16 bases separated the two germline ends. The CDR3 is made up of 17 amino acids. The DNA for the CDR3 is TGTGCCAGCAGCTTAAGACAGAGGGCGATTATGAACACTGAAGCTTTCTTT. Its translation is CASSLRQRAIMNTEAFF. Full variable domain (outside the CDR3, taken from reference TRBV7-8 and TRBJ1-1): GAGVSQSPRYKVAKRGQDVALRCDPISGHVSLFWYQQALGQGPEFLTYFQNEAQLDKSGLPSDRFFAERPEGSVSTLKIQRTQQEDSAVYLCASSLRQRAIMNTEAFFGQGTRLTVV.